These 29 T cell receptor beta chains originate from one sample sequenced in a study of T-cell reconstitution after alpha-beta-depleted transplantation in children. Preparation of the TCRbeta library involved a method that used unique molecular identifiers. In TCRdb, the PCR reads were re-called with MiXCR into one record per CDR3 protein. Of about 610,000 distinct CDR3 sequences in the sample, under 12% are singletons; the top ten hold 3.5% to 5%. The sequenced sample was PBMCs from the stem cell graft donor, obtained from the stem cell graft. The receptors were gathered from a human donor who donated a stem cell graft to a child with acute myeloid leukemia.

This clonotype was counted only a few times. This chain connects TRBV20-1 to TRBJ2-7; TRBD2 agrees at 7 bases. Per germline, CDR1 DFQATT and CDR2 SNEGSKA (reference sequence). The CDR3 is made up of 13 amino acids. Trimming cost V 3 bases and J 5 bases; bases outside gene matches: 7. CDR3 in amino acids: CSASRAGAHEQYF. Here the CDR3 DNA reads TGCAGTGCTAGTAGGGCGGGAGCCCACGAGCAGTACTTC.

The chain joins TRBV12-3 or TRBV12-4 to TRBJ2-3; 8 bases are shared with TRBD2. The CDR3 contains 13 residues. With 5 bases clipped from V and 6 bases from J, the junction kept 4 bases outside the gene matches. CDR3 DNA sequence: TGTGCCAGCAGTCGAGCGGGAGTGGATACGCAGTATTTT. It specifies CASSRAGVDTQYF.

This rearrangement joins TRBV29-1 to TRBJ1-2; D may be TRBD1 (5 bases). The V gene's germline CDR1 is SQVTM and CDR2 ANQGSEA. V was clipped by 1 base and J by 5 bases, with 11 bases between them. The CDR3 loop spans 13 amino acids. The DNA of the CDR3 is TGCAGCGTTGAAGGGGGGGTAGGGTATGGCTACACCTTC. Protein: CSVEGGVGYGYTF.

This clonotype was recorded at least ten times. The rearrangement uses TRBV6-2 or TRBV6-3 and TRBJ2-3; TRBD2 matches 10 bases. The junction had 4 bases not matched to a gene; V was cut back by 5 bases and J by 2 bases. The CDR3 is 15 amino acids. Germline V gives CDR1 MNHEY, CDR2 SVGEGT. CDR3 sequence (DNA): TGTGCCAGCAGTAGGACTAGCGGATTCACAGATACGCAGTATTTT. As protein: CASSRTSGFTDTQYF.

This clonotype was seen many times. V is TRBV7-9 and J is TRBJ2-3; 13 bases are shared with TRBD2. V lost 3 bases and J lost 2; bases outside the gene matches: 2. Germline values: CDR1 SEHNR, CDR2 FQNEAQ (reference sequence). This CDR3 spans 16 amino acids. The CDR3 DNA sequence: TGTGCCAGCAGCTTCGGACTAGCGGGGGACACAGATACGCAGTATTTT. Amino acid sequence: CASSFGLAGDTDTQYF. The full variable domain, completed using reference TRBV7-9 and TRBJ2-3, is DTGVSQNPRHKITKRGQNVTFRCDPISEHNRLYWYRQTLGQGPEFLTYFQNEAQLEKSRLLSDRFSAERPKGSFSTLEIQRTEQGDSAMYLCASSFGLAGDTDTQYFGPGTRLTVL.

This clonotype was counted between two and nine times. The V gene is TRBV20-1, the J gene TRBJ1-5, with D perhaps TRBD1 (6 bases). V lost 1 base, J lost 0 bases, and 16 bases lay in between. The CDR3 has 17 residues. Germline CDR1 DFQATT, CDR2 SNEGSKA (reference sequence). The CDR3 coding sequence is TGCAGTGCTAGAGGCAAAAAGGGGGATTATAGCAATCAGCCCCAGCATTTT. This translates into CSARGKKGDYSNQPQHF.

This clonotype has ten or more counts. The gene calls are TRBV20-1 and TRBJ2-2; 7 bases align to TRBD2. CDR1 and CDR2 (germline): DFQATT, SNEGSKA (reference sequence). The CDR3 runs 14 residues. V trimming: 3 bases; J trimming: 3 bases; junction bases outside the gene matches: 4. CDR3 in amino acids: CSASRLADTGELFF. CDR3 nucleotides: TGCAGTGCTAGTCGGCTAGCGGACACCGGGGAGCTGTTTTTT.

This clonotype was picked up a small number of times. J is TRBJ2-1 and V is TRBV29-1, with D hard to call. The CDR3 extends over 10 amino acids. V lost 7 bases, J lost 9 bases, and 10 bases lay in between. Germline values: CDR1 SQVTM, CDR2 ANQGSEA. DNA of the CDR3: TGCAGCGGAGGCCCTTCTGAGCAGTTCTTC. Its translation is CSGGPSEQFF.

The chain joins TRBV12-3 or TRBV12-4 to TRBJ2-5; D possibly matches TRBD1 or TRBD2 (7 bases each). Trimming pared 3 bases from V and 7 bases from J, leaving 33 bases between. This CDR3 region has 20 residues. This chain's CDR3 is CASSFGGSWGPGVQGRTQYF. As DNA, the CDR3 is TGTGCCAGCAGTTTCGGGGGGTCATGGGGACCGGGTGTACAGGGGAGGACCCAGTACTTC.

This chain uses TRBV15 with TRBJ2-1; TRBD2 matches 11 bases. CDR1 and CDR2 (germline): LNHNV, YYDKDF (reference sequence). The CDR3 is 16 amino acids. With 0 bases clipped from V and 6 bases from J, the junction kept 4 bases outside the gene matches. The CDR3 loop is CATSRDLAGGFNEQFF. The CDR3 DNA reads as TGTGCCACCAGCAGAGATCTAGCGGGAGGCTTCAATGAGCAGTTCTTC.

This chain joins TRBV5-1 and TRBJ2-2; D uncertain. CDR3 size: 14 residues. Germline V gene sequence: CDR1 SGHRS, CDR2 YFSETQ. V was trimmed by 3 bases and J by 4 bases, leaving 10 bases between them. CDR3 amino acids: CASSSSGSTGELFF. In DNA, the CDR3 is TGCGCCAGCAGCTCGTCGGGTAGCACCGGGGAGCTGTTTTTT.

This clonotype was counted only a few times. The gene calls are TRBV29-1 and TRBJ2-2; D perhaps matches TRBD1 (5 bases). Trimming removed 4 bases from V and 4 bases from J, with 10 bases in between. The CDR3 runs to 13 residues. From germline, CDR1 is SQVTM and CDR2 ANQGSEA. CDR3 nucleotides: TGCAGCGTTGGGACACTGCGCACCGGGGAGCTGTTTTTT. It translates to CSVGTLRTGELFF.

This clonotype has just a few counts. The V and J genes are TRBV6-5 and TRBJ2-1; no definite D call. The CDR3 loop spans 14 amino acids. V lost 7 bases to trimming and J lost 4 bases, with 14 bases between them. CDR1 is MNHEY and CDR2 is SVGAGI in the germline V gene. CDR3 residues: CASKFLGPYNEQFF. The DNA for the CDR3 is TGTGCCAGCAAGTTCCTAGGGCCTTACAATGAGCAGTTCTTC.

The chain is built from TRBV3-1 and TRBJ2-5; TRBD2 is a possible D gene (6 bases). The length of the CDR3 is 14 residues. The V gene's germline CDR1 is LGHDT and CDR2 YNNKEL (reference sequence). The V and J ends lost 2 bases and 4 bases respectively, with 11 bases between them. The CDR3 is CASSQYGGGETQYF. The DNA for the CDR3 is TGTGCCAGCAGCCAATACGGGGGAGGAGAGACCCAGTACTTC.

This clonotype was counted between two and nine times. The chain recombines TRBV7-8 with TRBJ2-7; 7 bases line up with TRBD1. V shed 5 bases, J shed 3 bases, and the junction held 10 bases outside the gene matches. Per the germline V gene, CDR1 is SGHVS and CDR2 is FQNEAQ. The CDR3 runs to 15 residues. This CDR3 is CASSPRTGDLYEQYF. The DNA for the CDR3 is TGTGCCAGCAGCCCTCGGACAGGCGATCTCTACGAGCAGTACTTC.

A few counts support this clonotype. CDR3 coding DNA: TGTGCCAGCAGCCGTCGAAAAATTGCGCGGGACACTGAAGCTTTCTTT. Protein product: CASSRRKIARDTEAFF. The chain couples TRBV7-2 to TRBJ1-1, with D unresolved. CDR3 length: 16 amino acids. Germline V gene lookup returns CDR1 SGHTA and CDR2 FQGNSA. V was trimmed by 5 bases and J by 3 bases, leaving 19 bases between them.

V usage is TRBV7-2 and J usage is TRBJ2-3, with D unresolved. Germline V gene data show CDR1 as SGHTA and CDR2 as FQGNSA. Trimming took 1 base from V and 0 from J, leaving 8 bases between them. The CDR3 sequence is 15 residues long. This chain's CDR3 is CASSLVVASTDTQYF. DNA of the CDR3: TGTGCCAGCAGCTTAGTGGTGGCGAGCACAGATACGCAGTATTTT.

This clonotype was counted a few times. This chain uses TRBV12-3 or TRBV12-4 with TRBJ2-2, with 7 bases that match TRBD1. The CDR3 runs to 18 residues. The V segment lost 4 bases and the J segment 3 bases; nucleotides outside the gene matches: 14. The chain's CDR3 is CASSSQVPGQTYTGELFF. The DNA for the CDR3 is TGTGCCAGCAGTTCTCAAGTACCGGGACAGACCTACACCGGGGAGCTGTTTTTT.

The chain combines TRBV7-6 with TRBJ2-1; 14 bases are a match to TRBD2. The CDR3 runs 18 residues. Germline CDR1 reads SGHVS; CDR2 reads FNYEAQ. V lost 0 bases and J lost 9; bases outside the gene matches: 10. CDR3 DNA sequence: TGTGCCAGCAGCTTAGCACCTGCCGGGACTAGCGGGAGTAGTGAGCAGTTCTTC. Amino acid sequence: CASSLAPAGTSGSSEQFF.

This clonotype was seen more than once but under ten times. This chain joins TRBV6-2 or TRBV6-3 and TRBJ1-1; weak D call: TRBD1 (6 bases). This CDR3 contains 16 residues. Germline CDR1 and CDR2: MNHEY and SVGEGT. Between the trimmed V and J ends, which lost 0 bases and 0 bases, there was a span of 11 bases. CDR3 region: CASSYSTGMVNTEAFF. The CDR3 region has the DNA TGTGCCAGCAGTTACTCTACAGGGATGGTGAACACTGAAGCTTTCTTT.

The V and J genes are TRBV29-1 and TRBJ1-6; 7 nucleotides match TRBD1. V shed 4 bases and J 7 bases; nucleotides not matched to a gene: 7. This CDR3 has 14 amino acids. Looked up from germline, CDR1 is SQVTM and CDR2 is ANQGSEA. For the CDR3, the DNA is TGCAGCGTTGGACAGGGATCGCGGAATTCACCCCTCCACTTT. Its protein is CSVGQGSRNSPLHF.

This clonotype came up many times. One end of the junction fails to match germline, which may point to a read error. The chain recombines TRBV4-3 with TRBJ1-1; D is unresolved. The CDR3 loop spans 15 amino acids. In germline, CDR1 is LGHNA, CDR2 YSLEER. The CDR3 nucleotides read TGCGCCAGCAGTCAAGATACGGGAGGGAACACTGAAGCTTTCTTT. Protein product: CASSQDTGGNTEAFF.

The rearrangement links TRBV20-1 to TRBJ2-1; 7 nucleotides align to TRBD2. The CDR3 has 16 amino acids. CDR1 and CDR2 from the germline V gene are DFQATT and SNEGSKA (reference sequence). The CDR3 loop reads CCSRDGRAGRDNEQFF. The CDR3, as DNA: TGCTGTTCTAGAGATGGCCGGGCAGGGAGGGACAATGAGCAGTTCTTC.

This clonotype was seen at least ten times. The J gene is TRBJ1-1, the V gene TRBV7-2; D is perhaps TRBD1 (5 bases). Germline V gene sequence: CDR1 SGHTA, CDR2 FQGNSA. The ends were cut back, 4 bases at V and 4 bases at J, with 16 bases in the middle. This CDR3 is built from 15 residues. The CDR3 reads CASSWGPGTTTEAFF. CDR3 DNA: TGTGCCAGCAGCTGGGGACCCGGGACGACCACTGAAGCTTTCTTT.

This clonotype was observed a handful of times. V usage is TRBV6-5 and J usage is TRBJ1-1; 7 positions agree with TRBD1. J was trimmed by 3 bases and V by 3 bases; bases with no gene match: 4. Germline V lookup: CDR1 MNHEY, CDR2 SVGAGI. This CDR3 has 14 amino acids. The DNA of the CDR3 is TGTGCCAGCAGTTATCAGGGGGGGGACACTGAAGCTTTCTTT. Amino acids: CASSYQGGDTEAFF.

This clonotype was seen more than once but under ten times. The chain employs TRBV6-6 and TRBJ2-2; possible D gene TRBD1, 5 bases. V was shortened by 6 bases and J by 9 bases, with 11 bases between the two germline ends. CDR1 and CDR2 (germline): MNHNY, SVGAGI (reference sequence). The CDR3 has 12 amino acids. CDR3 amino acids: CASSSAGRELFF. The CDR3 region has the DNA TGTGCCAGCAGCTCTGCAGGGAGGGAGCTGTTTTTT.

This clonotype was observed once. The chain recombines TRBV3-1 with TRBJ2-1; no clear D. Germline-derived CDR1 and CDR2 are LGHDT and YNNKEL (reference sequence). Trimming took 4 bases from V and 4 from J, leaving 14 bases between them. The CDR3 consists of 15 residues. Written as DNA, the CDR3 is TGTGCCAGCAGCCCCCCCGTCGGGCAGTACAATGAGCAGTTCTTC. As protein: CASSPPVGQYNEQFF.

The V call is TRBV6-2 or TRBV6-3, the J call TRBJ1-1; D unclear. Per the germline V gene, CDR1 is MNHEY and CDR2 is SVGEGT. Trimming stripped 4 bases from V and 1 base from J, with 13 bases between. The CDR3 runs 15 residues. For the CDR3, the DNA is TGTGCCAGCAGTTCCCATGGGCCCGCGAACACTGAAGCTTTCTTT. Its protein product is CASSSHGPANTEAFF.

The V gene is TRBV27, the J gene TRBJ2-7; TRBD1 aligns across 11 bases. J lost 2 bases, V lost 3 bases, and 3 bases had no gene match. CDR3 size: 15 residues. The germline V gene encodes CDR1 MNHEY and CDR2 SMNVEV (reference sequence). The CDR3 here is CASSLGQGGTYEQYF. As DNA, the CDR3 is TGTGCCAGCAGTTTGGGACAGGGGGGCACCTACGAGCAGTACTTC.